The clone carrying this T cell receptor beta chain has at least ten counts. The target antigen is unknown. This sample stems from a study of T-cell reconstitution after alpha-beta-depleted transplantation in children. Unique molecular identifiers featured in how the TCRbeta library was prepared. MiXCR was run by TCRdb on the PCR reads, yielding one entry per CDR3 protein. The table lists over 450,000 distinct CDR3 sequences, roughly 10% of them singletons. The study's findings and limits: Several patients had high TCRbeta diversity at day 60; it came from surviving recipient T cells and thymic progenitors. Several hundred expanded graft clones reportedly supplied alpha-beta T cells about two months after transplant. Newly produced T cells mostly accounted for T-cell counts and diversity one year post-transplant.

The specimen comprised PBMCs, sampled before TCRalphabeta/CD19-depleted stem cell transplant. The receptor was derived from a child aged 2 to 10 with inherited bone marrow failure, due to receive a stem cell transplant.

The CDR3 reads CASSNWDRETQYF. The CDR3 DNA follows: TGTGCCAGCAGTAACTGGGATAGGGAGACCCAGTACTTC. The chain couples TRBV6-2 or TRBV6-3 to TRBJ2-5, with no clear D. The V gene lost 5 bases and the J gene lost 5 bases, with 12 bases spanning the gap. CDR1 is MNHEY and CDR2 is SVGEGT in the germline V gene. This CDR3 spans 13 amino acids.